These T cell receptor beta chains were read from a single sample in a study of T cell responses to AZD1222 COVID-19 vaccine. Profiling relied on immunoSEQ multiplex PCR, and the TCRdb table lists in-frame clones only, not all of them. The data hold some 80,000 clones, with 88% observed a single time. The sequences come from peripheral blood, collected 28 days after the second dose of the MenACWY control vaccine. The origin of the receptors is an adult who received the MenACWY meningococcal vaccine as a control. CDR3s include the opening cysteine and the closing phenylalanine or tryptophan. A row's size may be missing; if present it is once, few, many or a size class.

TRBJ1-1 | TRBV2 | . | CASSYREGNTEAFF
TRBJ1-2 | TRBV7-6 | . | CASSLSGQGVFSYGYTF
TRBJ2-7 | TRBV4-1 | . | CASSQAPSSTSYEQYF
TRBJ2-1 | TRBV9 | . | CASSVAASGGYEQFF
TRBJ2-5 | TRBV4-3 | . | CASSRWDREEETQYF
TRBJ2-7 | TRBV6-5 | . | CASSYSKMTVGEQYF
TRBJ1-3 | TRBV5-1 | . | CASSWTGNSGNTIYF
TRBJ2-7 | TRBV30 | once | CAWSQGARDEQYF
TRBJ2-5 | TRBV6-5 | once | CASSSNRGRGETQYF
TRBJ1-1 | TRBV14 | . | CASSQAWGNTEAFF
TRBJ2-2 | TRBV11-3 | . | CASSPGQGNTGELFF
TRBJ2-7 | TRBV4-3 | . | CASSARPGDEQYF
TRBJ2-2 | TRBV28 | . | CASSAPVGNTGELFF
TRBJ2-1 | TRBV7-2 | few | CASSLGGGASYNEQFF
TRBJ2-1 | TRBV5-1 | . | CASSLYTTPPYNEQFF
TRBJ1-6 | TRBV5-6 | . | CASSLDNAIPLHF
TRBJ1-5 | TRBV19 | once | CASSLSGGGGNQPQHF
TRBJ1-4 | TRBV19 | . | CASRAGTATNEKLFF
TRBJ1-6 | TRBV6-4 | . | CASSEVGGPLHF
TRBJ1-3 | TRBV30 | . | CAWSVPGGIGNTIYF
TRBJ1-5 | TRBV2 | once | CASSATGDQPQHF
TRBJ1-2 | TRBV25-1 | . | CASSRDRAYTF
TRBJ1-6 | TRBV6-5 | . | CASSFPNSPLHF
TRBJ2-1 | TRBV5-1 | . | CASSLAGTHNEQFF
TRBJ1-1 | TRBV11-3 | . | CASRNRGDTEAFF
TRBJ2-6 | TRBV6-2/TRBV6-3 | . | CASSFYGPPFSGANVLTF